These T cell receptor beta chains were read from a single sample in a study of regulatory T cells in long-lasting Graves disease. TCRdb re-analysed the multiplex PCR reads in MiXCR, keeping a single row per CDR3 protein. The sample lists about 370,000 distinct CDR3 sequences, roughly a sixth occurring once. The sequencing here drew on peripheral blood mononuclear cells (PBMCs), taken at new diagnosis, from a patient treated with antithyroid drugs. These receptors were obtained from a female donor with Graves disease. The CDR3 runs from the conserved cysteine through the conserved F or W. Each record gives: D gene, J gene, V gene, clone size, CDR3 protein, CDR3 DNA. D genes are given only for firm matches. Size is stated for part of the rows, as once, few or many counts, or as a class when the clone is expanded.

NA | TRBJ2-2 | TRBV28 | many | CASVPTGPGELFF | TGTGCCAGCGTACCCACAGGGCCCGGGGAGCTGTTTTTT
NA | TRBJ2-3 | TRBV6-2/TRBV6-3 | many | CASSYSFARAADTQYF | TGTGCCAGCAGTTACTCGTTTGCCCGCGCGGCAGATACGCAGTATTTT
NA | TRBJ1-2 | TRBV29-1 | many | CSVVWQLNYGYTF | TGCAGCGTTGTTTGGCAGCTTAACTATGGCTACACCTTC
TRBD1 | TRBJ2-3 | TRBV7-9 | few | CASSFPGQGADTQYF | TGTGCCAGCAGCTTTCCGGGACAGGGGGCAGATACGCAGTATTTT
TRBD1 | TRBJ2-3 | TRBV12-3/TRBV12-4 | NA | CASNGGERDRGVNTQYF | TGTGCCAGCAACGGGGGGGAACGGGACAGGGGGGTGAATACGCAGTATTTT
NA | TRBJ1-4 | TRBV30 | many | CAWNRINEKLFF | TGTGCCTGGAACAGGATTAATGAAAAACTGTTTTTT
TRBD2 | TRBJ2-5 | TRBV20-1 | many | CSAKTGLVVETQYF | TGCAGCGCCAAAACGGGACTAGTGGTGGAGACCCAGTACTTC
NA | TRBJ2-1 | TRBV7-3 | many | CASSWAASSYNEQFF | TGTGCCAGCAGCTGGGCGGCGAGCTCCTACAATGAGCAGTTCTTC
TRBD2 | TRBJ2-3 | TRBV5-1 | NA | CASSSYSLAGSSTDTQYF | TGCGCCAGCAGCTCCTATTCGCTAGCGGGATCTAGCACAGATACGCAGTATTTT
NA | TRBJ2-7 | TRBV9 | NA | CASSGRAMYEQYF | TGTGCCAGCAGCGGGAGGGCCATGTACGAGCAGTACTTC
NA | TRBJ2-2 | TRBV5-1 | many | CASSLWGGSNTGELFF | TGCGCCAGCAGCTTGTGGGGGGGCTCGAACACCGGGGAGCTGTTTTTT
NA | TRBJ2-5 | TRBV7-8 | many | CASSLALRGRLGETQYF | TGTGCCAGCAGCTTAGCGCTCCGGGGGAGGCTTGGGGAGACCCAGTACTTC
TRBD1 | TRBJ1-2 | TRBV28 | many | CASSLPQGGNYGYTF | TGTGCCAGCAGTTTGCCCCAGGGGGGCAACTATGGCTACACCTTC
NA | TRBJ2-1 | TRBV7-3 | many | CASSLGGGNNNEQFF | TGTGCCAGCAGCTTAGGCGGCGGGAACAACAATGAGCAGTTCTTC
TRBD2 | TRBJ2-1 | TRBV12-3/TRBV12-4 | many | CASSLYSGGEYNEQFF | TGTGCCAGCAGTCTTTACAGCGGGGGCGAGTACAATGAGCAGTTCTTC
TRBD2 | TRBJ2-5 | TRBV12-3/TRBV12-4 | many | CASSLLAGRETQYF | TGTGCCAGCAGTCTTCTAGCGGGACGGGAGACCCAGTACTTC
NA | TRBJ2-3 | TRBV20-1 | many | CSARDAGFTSTDTQYF | TGCAGTGCTAGAGACGCCGGATTCACTAGCACAGATACGCAGTATTTT
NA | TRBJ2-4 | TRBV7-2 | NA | CASSLQALGIQYF | TGTGCCAGCAGCTTACAGGCCCTGGGCATTCAGTACTTC
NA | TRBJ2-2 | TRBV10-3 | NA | CAAAGNTGELFF | TGTGCCGCGGCGGGGAACACCGGGGAGCTGTTTTTT
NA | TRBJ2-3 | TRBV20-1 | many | CSAGAFSDTQYF | TGCAGTGCTGGAGCCTTTTCAGATACGCAGTATTTT
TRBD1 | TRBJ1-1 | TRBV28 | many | CASSKTPGTDTEAFF | TGTGCCAGCAGTAAAACCCCTGGGACAGACACTGAAGCTTTCTTT
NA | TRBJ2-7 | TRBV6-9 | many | CASSYSAGGYEQYF | TGTGCCAGCAGTTACTCGGCTGGTGGATACGAGCAGTACTTC
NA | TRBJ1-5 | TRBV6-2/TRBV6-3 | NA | CASVGRGINQPQHF | TGTGCCAGTGTCGGAAGAGGGATAAATCAGCCCCAGCATTTT
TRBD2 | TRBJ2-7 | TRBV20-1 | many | CSARGLAGGYEQYF | TGCAGTGCTAGAGGACTAGCGGGGGGCTACGAGCAGTACTTC
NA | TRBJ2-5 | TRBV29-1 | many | CSVDARGFQETQYF | TGCAGCGTTGACGCCCGGGGGTTCCAAGAGACCCAGTACTTC
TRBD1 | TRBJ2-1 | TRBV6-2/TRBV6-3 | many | CASRSLQGARNEQFF | TGTGCCAGCAGGTCTTTACAGGGGGCGCGGAATGAGCAGTTCTTC
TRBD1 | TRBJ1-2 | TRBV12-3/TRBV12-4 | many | CASSPAGQGAYGYTF | TGTGCCAGCAGCCCCGCCGGACAGGGAGCCTATGGCTACACCTTC
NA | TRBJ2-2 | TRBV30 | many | CAWSLAGELFF | TGTGCCTGGAGTTTGGCCGGGGAGCTGTTTTTT
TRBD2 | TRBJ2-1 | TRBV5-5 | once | CASSLAGKVNEQFF | TGTGCCAGCAGCCTAGCGGGTAAGGTCAATGAGCAGTTCTTC
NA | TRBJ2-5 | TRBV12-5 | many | CASGPPAVLATQETQYF | TGTGCTAGTGGGCCCCCCGCTGTCTTAGCGACACAAGAGACCCAGTACTTC
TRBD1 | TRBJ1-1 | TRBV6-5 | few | CASSYWDRRNTEAFF | TGTGCCAGCAGTTACTGGGACAGACGGAACACTGAAGCTTTCTTT
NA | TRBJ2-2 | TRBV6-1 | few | CASSGTGGSTGELFF | TGTGCCAGCAGCGGGACAGGCGGGAGTACCGGGGAGCTGTTTTTT
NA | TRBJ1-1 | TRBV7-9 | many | CASSLEASRAHTEAFF | TGTGCCAGCAGCTTAGAGGCTAGCCGCGCTCACACTGAAGCTTTCTTT
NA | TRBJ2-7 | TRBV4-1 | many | CASSRRDFQYEQYF | TGCGCCAGCAGCCGGCGGGACTTTCAATACGAGCAGTACTTC
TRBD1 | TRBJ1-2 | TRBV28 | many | CASNPRTGALGGYTF | TGTGCCAGCAACCCCAGGACAGGGGCGTTGGGTGGCTACACCTTC
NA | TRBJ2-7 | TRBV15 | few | CATSRDTSYEQYF | TGTGCCACCAGCAGAGATACCTCATACGAGCAGTACTTC
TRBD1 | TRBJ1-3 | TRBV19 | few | CASSTRDSSGNTIYF | TGTGCCAGTAGTACGAGGGACAGCTCTGGAAACACCATATATTTT
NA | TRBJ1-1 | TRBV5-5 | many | CASSAPIRGRRTEAFF | TGTGCCAGCAGCGCGCCTATTCGGGGGCGTCGGACTGAAGCTTTCTTT
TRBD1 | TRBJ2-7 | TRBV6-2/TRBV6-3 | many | CASSRQGAASEQYF | TGTGCCAGCAGTCGACAGGGGGCAGCGAGCGAGCAGTACTTC
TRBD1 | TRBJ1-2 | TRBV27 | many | CASSSITGDRYGLLGYGYTF | TGTGCCAGCAGTTCTATCACAGGGGATCGATACGGTCTCCTTGGGTATGGCTACACCTTC
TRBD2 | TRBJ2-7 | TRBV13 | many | CASSPTSTEQYF | TGTGCCAGCAGCCCGACTAGCACCGAGCAGTACTTC
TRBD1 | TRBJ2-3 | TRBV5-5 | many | CASSRMTGIDTQYF | TGTGCCAGCAGCCGGATGACAGGGATAGATACGCAGTATTTT
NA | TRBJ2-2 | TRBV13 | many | CASSLGAVPASPGTGELFF | TGTGCCAGCAGCTTAGGCGCAGTCCCCGCAAGTCCGGGGACCGGGGAGCTGTTTTTT
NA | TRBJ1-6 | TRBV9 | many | CASSVEAGTSYNSPLHF | TGTGCCAGCAGCGTAGAGGCAGGGACGTCCTATAATTCACCCCTCCACTTT
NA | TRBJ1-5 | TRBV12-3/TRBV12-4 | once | CASTLRGDNQPQHF | TGTGCCAGCACCCTCCGGGGGGACAATCAGCCCCAGCATTTT
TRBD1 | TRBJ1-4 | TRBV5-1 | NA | CASSLAQGAESGEKLFF | TGCGCCAGCAGCTTGGCTCAGGGGGCGGAAAGTGGGGAAAAACTGTTTTTT
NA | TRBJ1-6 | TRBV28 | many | CASSLYPVRALSSPLHF | TGTGCCAGCAGTTTATACCCCGTAAGGGCCCTCTCTTCACCCCTCCACTTT
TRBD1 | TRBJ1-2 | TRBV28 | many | CASSLWARGLTNYGYTF | TGTGCCAGCAGTTTATGGGCCAGGGGGCTTACGAACTATGGCTACACCTTC
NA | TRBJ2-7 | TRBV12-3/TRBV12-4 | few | CASSRGTATSYEQYF | TGTGCCAGCAGCCGCGGGACTGCAACGTCCTACGAGCAGTACTTC